A selection of T cell receptor beta chains follows, all from one sample in a study of a mutant IDH1 vaccine in newly diagnosed glioma. Here immunoSEQ multiplex PCR was the method, and the copy in TCRdb shows in-frame clones only, minus some. The table lists fewer than 35,000 clones, about four fifths of them singletons, with over 6.5% in the top ten. The antigens for these receptors are not known. This material consisted of PBMCs, taken from a glioma patient whose treatment included an IDH1 peptide vaccine. The receptors derive from a man aged 50-60 years with glioma. Each CDR3 is given without its conserved first and last residue.

cdr3_length	v_call	cdr3_aa
15	TRBV2	ASSGDPRTGELGEQY
11	TRBV14	ASSQFIGGTLF
11	TRBV6-4	ASRNRGLGEQY
12	TRBV6-5	ASRPWGDNEKLF
12	TRBV2	ASSELGGTTEAF
12	TRBV18	ASSSQTGVETQY
15	TRBV5-1	ASSLGDEGQGTYEQY
14	TRBV2	ASSEIGGGSYNEQF
13	TRBV18	ASSPPGRSGGTQY
12	TRBV28	ASSRDRGNYGYT
10	TRBV7-9	ASSSTNSPLH
8	TRBV2	ASAEYEQY